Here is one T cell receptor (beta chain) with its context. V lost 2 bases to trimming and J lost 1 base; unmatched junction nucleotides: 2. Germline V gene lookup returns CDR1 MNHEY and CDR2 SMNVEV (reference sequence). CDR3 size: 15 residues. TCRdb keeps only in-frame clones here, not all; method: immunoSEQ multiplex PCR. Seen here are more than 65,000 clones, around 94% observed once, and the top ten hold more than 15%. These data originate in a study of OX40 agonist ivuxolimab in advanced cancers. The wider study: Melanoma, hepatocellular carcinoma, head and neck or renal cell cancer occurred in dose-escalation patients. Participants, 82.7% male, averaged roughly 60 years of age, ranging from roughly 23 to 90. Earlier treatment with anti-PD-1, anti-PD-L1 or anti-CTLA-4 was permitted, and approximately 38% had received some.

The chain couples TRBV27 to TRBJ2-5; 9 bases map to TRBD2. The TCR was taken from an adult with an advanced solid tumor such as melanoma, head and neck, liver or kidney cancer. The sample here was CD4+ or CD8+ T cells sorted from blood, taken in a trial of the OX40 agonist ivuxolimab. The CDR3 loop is CASSLLAGSQETQYF. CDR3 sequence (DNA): TGTGCCAGCAGTTTACTAGCGGGGTCCCAAGAGACCCAGTACTTC.